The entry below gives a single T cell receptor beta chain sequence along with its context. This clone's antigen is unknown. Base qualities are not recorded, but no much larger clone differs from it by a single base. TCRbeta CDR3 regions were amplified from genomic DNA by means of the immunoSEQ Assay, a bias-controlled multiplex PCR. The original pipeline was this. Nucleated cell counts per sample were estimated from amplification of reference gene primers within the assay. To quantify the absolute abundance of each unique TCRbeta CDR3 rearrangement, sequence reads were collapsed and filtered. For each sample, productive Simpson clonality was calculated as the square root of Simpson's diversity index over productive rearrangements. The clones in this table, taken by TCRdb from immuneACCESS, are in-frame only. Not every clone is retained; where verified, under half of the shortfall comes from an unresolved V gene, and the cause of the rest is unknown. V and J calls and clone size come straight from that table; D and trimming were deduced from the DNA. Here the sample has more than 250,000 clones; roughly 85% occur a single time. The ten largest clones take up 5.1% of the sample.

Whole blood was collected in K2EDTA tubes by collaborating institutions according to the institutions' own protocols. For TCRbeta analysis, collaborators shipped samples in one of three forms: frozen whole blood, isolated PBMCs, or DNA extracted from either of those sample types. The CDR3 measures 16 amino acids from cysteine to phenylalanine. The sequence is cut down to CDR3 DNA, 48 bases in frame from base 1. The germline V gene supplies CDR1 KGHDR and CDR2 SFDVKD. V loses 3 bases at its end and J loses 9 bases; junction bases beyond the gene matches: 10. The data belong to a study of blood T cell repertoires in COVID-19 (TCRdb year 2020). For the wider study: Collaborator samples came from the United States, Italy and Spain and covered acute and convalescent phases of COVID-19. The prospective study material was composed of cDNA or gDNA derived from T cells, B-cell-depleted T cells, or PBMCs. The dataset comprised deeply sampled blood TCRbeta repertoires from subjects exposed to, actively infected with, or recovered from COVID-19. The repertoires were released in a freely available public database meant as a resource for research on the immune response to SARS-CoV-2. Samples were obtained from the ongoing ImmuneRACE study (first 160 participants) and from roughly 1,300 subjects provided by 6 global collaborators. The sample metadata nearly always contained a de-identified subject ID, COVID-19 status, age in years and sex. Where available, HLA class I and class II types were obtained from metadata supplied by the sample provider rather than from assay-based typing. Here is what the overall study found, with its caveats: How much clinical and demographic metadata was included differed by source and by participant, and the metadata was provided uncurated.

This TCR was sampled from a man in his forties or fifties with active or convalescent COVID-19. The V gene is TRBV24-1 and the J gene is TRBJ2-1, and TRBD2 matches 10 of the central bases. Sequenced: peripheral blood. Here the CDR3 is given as CATSDPSGLAGVEQFF. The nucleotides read TGTGCCACCAGTGATCCCTCGGGCCTAGCGGGAGTTGAGCAGTTCTTC.